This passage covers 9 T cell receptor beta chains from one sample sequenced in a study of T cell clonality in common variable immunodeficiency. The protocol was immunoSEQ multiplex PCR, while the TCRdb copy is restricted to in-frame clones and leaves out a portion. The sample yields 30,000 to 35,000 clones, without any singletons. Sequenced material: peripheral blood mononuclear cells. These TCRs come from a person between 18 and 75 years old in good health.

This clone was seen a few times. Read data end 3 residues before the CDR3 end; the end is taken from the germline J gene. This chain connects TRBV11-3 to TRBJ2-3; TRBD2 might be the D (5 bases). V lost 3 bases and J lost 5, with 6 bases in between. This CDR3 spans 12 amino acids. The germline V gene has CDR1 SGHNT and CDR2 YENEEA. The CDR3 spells CASSFEGDTQYF. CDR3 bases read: TGTGCCAGCAGCTTTGAGGGAGATACG.

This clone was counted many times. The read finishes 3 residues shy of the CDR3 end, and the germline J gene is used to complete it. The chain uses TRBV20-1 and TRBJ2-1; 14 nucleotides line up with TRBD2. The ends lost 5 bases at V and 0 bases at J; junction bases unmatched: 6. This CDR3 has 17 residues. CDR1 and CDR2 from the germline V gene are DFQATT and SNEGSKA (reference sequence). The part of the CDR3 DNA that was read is TGCAGTGCTCAAGGGACTAGCGGGAGTAACTCCTACAATGAG. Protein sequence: CSAQGTSGSNSYNE. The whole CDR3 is CSAQGTSGSNSYNEQFF.

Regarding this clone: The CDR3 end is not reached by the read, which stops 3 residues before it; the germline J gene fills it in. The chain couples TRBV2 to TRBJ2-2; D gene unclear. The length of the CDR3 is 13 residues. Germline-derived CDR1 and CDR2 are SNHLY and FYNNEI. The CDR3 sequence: CASSGHLNEKLFF. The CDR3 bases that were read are TGTGCCAGCAGTGGACACCTTAATGAAAAG.

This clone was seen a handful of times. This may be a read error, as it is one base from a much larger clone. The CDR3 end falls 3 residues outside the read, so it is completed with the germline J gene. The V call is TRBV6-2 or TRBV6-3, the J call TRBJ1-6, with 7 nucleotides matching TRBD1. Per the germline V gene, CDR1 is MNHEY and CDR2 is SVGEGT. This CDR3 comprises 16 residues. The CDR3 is CACSRTGGSYNSPLHF. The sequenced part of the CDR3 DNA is TGTGCCTGCAGCCGGACAGGCGGCTCCTATAATTCACCC.

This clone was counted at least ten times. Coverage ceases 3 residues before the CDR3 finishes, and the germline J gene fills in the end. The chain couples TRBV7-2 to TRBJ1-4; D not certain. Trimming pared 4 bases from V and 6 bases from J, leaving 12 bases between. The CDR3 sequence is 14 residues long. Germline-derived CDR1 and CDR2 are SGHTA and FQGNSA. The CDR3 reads CASSYKLSDEKLFF. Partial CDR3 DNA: TGTGCCAGCAGCTACAAGTTGTCAGATGAAAAA.

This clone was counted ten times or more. CDR3 bases read: TGCGCCAGCAGCTTGGTAGGTTCTGGGACTTCCGAAATCGGGAATTCACCC. Translation: CASSLVGSGTSEIGNSP. The complete CDR3 protein is CASSLVGSGTSEIGNSPLHF. V and J are TRBV5-1 and TRBJ1-6, with a tentative D call TRBD1 (5 bases). The read ends 3 residues before the CDR3 terminus; that terminus is restored from the germline J gene. V lost 0 bases and J lost 7, with 26 bases in between. The CDR3 consists of 20 residues. Per the germline V gene, CDR1 is SGHRS and CDR2 is YFSETQ.

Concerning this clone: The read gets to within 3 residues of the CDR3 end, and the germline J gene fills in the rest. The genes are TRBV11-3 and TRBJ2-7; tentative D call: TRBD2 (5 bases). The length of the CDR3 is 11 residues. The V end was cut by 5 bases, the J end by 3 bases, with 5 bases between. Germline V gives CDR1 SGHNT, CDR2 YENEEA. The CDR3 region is CASSGLYEQYF. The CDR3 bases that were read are TGTGCCAGCAGCGGACTCTACGAG.

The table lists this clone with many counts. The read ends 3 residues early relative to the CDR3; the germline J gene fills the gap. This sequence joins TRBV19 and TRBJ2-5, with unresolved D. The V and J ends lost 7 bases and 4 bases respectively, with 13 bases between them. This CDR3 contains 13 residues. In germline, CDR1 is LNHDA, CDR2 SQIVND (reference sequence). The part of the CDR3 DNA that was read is TGTGCCAGTATTCCGACAAACGGAGAGACC. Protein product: CASIPTNGET. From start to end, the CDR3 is CASIPTNGETQYF.

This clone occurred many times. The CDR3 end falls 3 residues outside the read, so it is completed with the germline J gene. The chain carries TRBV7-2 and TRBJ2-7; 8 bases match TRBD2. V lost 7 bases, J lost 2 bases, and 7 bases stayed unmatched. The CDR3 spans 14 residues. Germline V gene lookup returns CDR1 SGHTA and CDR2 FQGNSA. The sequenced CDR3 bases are TGTGCCAGCAATCCCGGGGGGGCCGCCTACGAG. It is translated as CASNPGGAAYE. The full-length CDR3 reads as CASNPGGAAYEQYF.